Below are 28 T cell receptor beta chains sequenced from a single sample in a study of regulatory T cells in long-lasting Graves disease. Time point here: newly diagnosed GD, antithyroid drugs for less than 3 months. RNA extracted from PBMCs served as the sequencing template. The authors built TCR beta libraries using iRepertoire HTBI primers and Arm-PCR of CDR3 regions. TCRdb recomputed calls from the multiplex PCR reads with MiXCR, one row per CDR3 protein. The sample gives 350,000 to 500,000 distinct CDR3 sequences, approximately 14% of which show up once; approximately 15% is in the top ten. The sample was also reused in another study, on T cells in Graves' hyperthyroidism and ophthalmopathy.

This sample comprised peripheral blood mononuclear cells (PBMCs), obtained at new diagnosis, from a patient treated with antithyroid drugs. The origin of the receptors is a woman between 50 and 59 years old with Graves disease.

This clonotype was observed at least ten times. The chain carries TRBV12-3 or TRBV12-4 and TRBJ2-5; no reliable D call. Trimming cost V 3 bases and J 4 bases, with 12 bases left between them. The CDR3 is made up of 14 amino acids. In DNA, the CDR3 is TGTGCCAGCAGTTTCCTGGCTTGGGGAGAGACCCAGTACTTC. It specifies CASSFLAWGETQYF.

This sequence joins TRBV20-1 and TRBJ2-5; 8 nucleotides agree with TRBD2. Germline V lookup: CDR1 DFQATT, CDR2 SNEGSKA (reference sequence). The V segment lost 5 bases and the J segment 0 bases; nucleotides outside the gene matches: 5. This CDR3 is built from 14 residues. CDR3 sequence: CSAQSGSYQETQYF. CDR3 coding DNA: TGCAGTGCTCAAAGCGGGAGTTACCAAGAGACCCAGTACTTC.

This clonotype was seen at least ten times. This chain connects TRBV10-1 to TRBJ2-5; maybe TRBD1 (5 bases). Germline lookup yields CDR1 WNHNN and CDR2 SYGVQD (reference sequence). V gave up 5 bases and J gave up 4 bases, with 11 bases separating them. The CDR3 has 13 amino acids. The CDR3 spells CASSPRVRETQYF. The CDR3 DNA sequence: TGCGCCAGCAGTCCCAGGGTTCGAGAGACCCAGTACTTC.

The chain combines TRBV19 with TRBJ2-3; possibly TRBD2 for D (6 bases). Germline V gives CDR1 LNHDA, CDR2 SQIVND (reference sequence). The CDR3 spans 14 residues. V lost 4 bases and J 0 bases, leaving 8 bases between the germline ends. CDR3 nucleotide sequence: TGTGCCAGTAGTACTAGCGCAAGCACAGATACGCAGTATTTT. It encodes CASSTSASTDTQYF.

This clonotype was seen at least ten times. The chain carries TRBV2 and TRBJ1-3; D not certain. Germline CDR1 SNHLY, CDR2 FYNNEI. V gave up 9 bases and J gave up 0 bases, with 9 bases separating them. This CDR3 has 13 amino acids. The CDR3: CASLRSSGNTIYF. The DNA for the CDR3 is TGTGCCAGTTTAAGGAGCTCTGGAAACACCATATATTTT.

There are many counts of this clonotype. The rearrangement joins TRBV20-1 to TRBJ2-3; D unresolved. This CDR3 is built from 14 residues. Germline CDR1 is DFQATT and CDR2 is SNEGSKA (reference sequence). V was clipped by 0 bases and J by 4 bases, with 11 bases between them. As DNA, the CDR3 is TGCAGTGCTAGAGACCCCCGGGCGGCAGATACGCAGTATTTT. Residues: CSARDPRAADTQYF.

This clonotype was detected many times. The chain joins TRBV5-1 to TRBJ2-7; no definite D call. The germline V and J ends were trimmed by 0 bases and 2 bases, with 9 bases remaining between them. The length of the CDR3 is 14 residues. Per germline, CDR1 SGHRS and CDR2 YFSETQ. The CDR3 DNA reads TGCGCCAGCAGCTTGGCAGGTACCCCCTACGAGCAGTACTTC. Amino acid sequence: CASSLAGTPYEQYF. The variable domain in full, with the rest retrieved from reference TRBV5-1 and TRBJ2-7, is KAGVTQTPRYLIKTRGQQVTLSCSPISGHRSVSWYQQTPGQGLQFLFEYFSETQRNKGNFPGRFSGRQFSNSRSEMNVSTLELGDSALYLCASSLAGTPYEQYFGPGTRLTVT.

This clonotype was observed a handful of times. This rearrangement joins TRBV7-9 to TRBJ2-7; D could derive from TRBD1 or TRBD2 (5 bases each). The germline CDR1 and CDR2 sequences are SEHNR and FQNEAQ (reference sequence). V gave up 6 bases and J gave up 6 bases, with 18 bases separating them. The CDR3 sequence is 14 residues long. CDR3 region: CASSPLGVRVEQYF. DNA for the CDR3: TGTGCCAGCAGTCCCTTAGGGGTGCGGGTCGAGCAGTACTTC.

For this clonotype: This could be a read error, since a much larger clone is one nucleotide away. This chain links TRBV20-1 with TRBJ2-1; D might be TRBD1 or TRBD2, each matching 5 bases. Per germline, CDR1 DFQATT and CDR2 SNEGSKA (reference sequence). The V end lost 1 base, the J end lost 10 bases, and 26 bases lay between the germline ends. This CDR3 is built from 17 residues. The CDR3 DNA follows: TGCAGTGCTAGAGGGGGTGGTGGGGGAACTTCACTCTACGAGCAGTTCTTC. It codes for CSARGGGGGTSLYEQFF.

This chain uses TRBV9 with TRBJ2-1; 9 positions match TRBD2. The CDR3 extends over 16 amino acids. V was clipped by 0 bases and J by 2 bases; unmatched bases: 3. Germline CDR1 and CDR2: SGDLS and YYNGEE. In DNA, the CDR3 is TGTGCCAGCAGCGTAGCGGGCGGGAGGGCCTACAATGAGCAGTTCTTC. Its protein is CASSVAGGRAYNEQFF.

This clonotype has a handful of counts. A junction boundary mismatches the germline segment, possibly from a read error. The genes are TRBV28 and TRBJ2-2; D possibly corresponds to TRBD2 (5 bases). The germline CDR1 and CDR2 sequences are MDHEN and SYDVKM. The CDR3 is 14 residues long. The CDR3 spells CASSLVGNTGELVF. In DNA form, the CDR3 reads TGTGCCAGCAGTTTAGTTGGAAACACCGGGGAGCTGGTTTTT.

The chain links TRBV25-1 to TRBJ2-7, with D possibly TRBD1 on 6 matching bases. V gave up 5 bases and J gave up 6 bases, with 8 bases separating them. The CDR3 has 11 residues. Germline V gene data show CDR1 as MGHDK and CDR2 as SYGVNS. CDR3 bases: TGTGCCAGCAGTACAGGGAGCGAGCAGTACTTC. Encoded protein: CASSTGSEQYF.

This clonotype was counted many times. The chain employs TRBV2 and TRBJ2-5; perhaps TRBD1 as D (6 bases). Germline V gene data show CDR1 as SNHLY and CDR2 as FYNNEI. Between the trimmed V and J ends, which lost 6 bases and 5 bases, there was a span of 13 bases. The CDR3 is 13 amino acids. The CDR3 protein is CASSEQGPETQYF. CDR3 bases: TGTGCCAGCAGCGAACAGGGCCCGGAGACCCAGTACTTC.

This clonotype was seen repeatedly, ten times or more. The genes are TRBV6-1 and TRBJ2-1; TRBD1 matches at 8 bases. V shed 4 bases and J 6 bases; nucleotides not matched to a gene: 8. Germline V gene lookup returns CDR1 MNHNS and CDR2 SASEGT. The CDR3 is 15 amino acids. The CDR3 region is CASSGPRTGPNEQFF. The CDR3 nucleotides read TGTGCCAGCAGTGGCCCTCGGACAGGGCCCAATGAGCAGTTCTTC.

This clonotype was picked up a small number of times. V usage is TRBV27 and J usage is TRBJ2-7, with TRBD2 matching 8 bases. This CDR3 contains 15 residues. In germline, CDR1 is MNHEY, CDR2 SMNVEV (reference sequence). V was pared by 6 bases and J by 3 bases, with 10 bases of the junction left unmatched. CDR3 amino acids: CASSSRTSRDYEQYF. DNA of the CDR3: TGTGCCAGCAGCTCCCGGACTAGCAGGGACTACGAGCAGTACTTC.

This clonotype was detected many times. The chain recombines TRBV6-2 or TRBV6-3 with TRBJ2-3, with 7 bases aligning to TRBD1. J was trimmed by 4 bases and V by 6 bases; bases with no gene match: 7. Germline V lookup: CDR1 MNHEY, CDR2 SVGEGT. The CDR3 loop spans 14 amino acids. CDR3 in amino acids: CASSLGQPADTQYF. The CDR3 DNA sequence: TGTGCCAGCAGCTTGGGACAGCCAGCAGATACGCAGTATTTT.

The chain is built from TRBV5-1 and TRBJ2-5, with 8 bases lining up with TRBD2. Germline V gene lookup returns CDR1 SGHRS and CDR2 YFSETQ. The V gene end was trimmed by 4 bases and the J gene end by 5 bases; junction bases not matched to a gene: 10. The CDR3 has 15 amino acids. The CDR3 coding sequence is TGCGCCAGCAGCGCCATAGCGGGACCGAGGGAGACCCAGTACTTC. This encodes CASSAIAGPRETQYF.

This clonotype was seen only a few times. This chain uses TRBV5-1 with TRBJ1-1; TRBD1 might be the D (5 bases). V shed 7 bases and J shed 4 bases, with 17 bases lying between them. Looked up from germline, CDR1 is SGHRS and CDR2 is YFSETQ. The CDR3 consists of 14 residues. CDR3 region: CASHTTGESTEAFF. The DNA of the CDR3 is TGCGCCAGCCATACTACAGGAGAGAGCACTGAAGCTTTCTTT.

This chain connects TRBV11-2 to TRBJ2-5; TRBD2 agrees at 8 bases. The CDR3 has 17 amino acids. The ends lost 2 bases at V and 5 bases at J; junction bases unmatched: 13. Germline-derived CDR1 and CDR2 are SGHAT and FQNNGV. The CDR3 DNA follows: TGTGCCAGCAGCTTATCAGTCGGGCGGGAGGTGGTGGAGACCCAGTACTTC. Protein sequence: CASSLSVGREVVETQYF.

This chain uses TRBV4-1 with TRBJ2-2, with TRBD1 matching 9 bases. Germline V gene data show CDR1 as MGHRA and CDR2 as YSYEKL. V was pared by 4 bases and J by 7 bases, with 10 bases of the junction left unmatched. The CDR3 loop spans 16 amino acids. CDR3 in DNA: TGCGCCAGCAGCCTAAGTACAGGGGGCAGGAACGGGGAGCTGTTTTTT. It codes for CASSLSTGGRNGELFF.

This clonotype was observed at least ten times. The rearrangement links TRBV28 to TRBJ2-7; 10 nucleotides line up with TRBD1. Germline CDR1 is MDHEN and CDR2 is SYDVKM. CDR3 length: 16 residues. Unmatched junction bases numbered 9, after V lost 6 bases and J lost 1 base. The CDR3, as DNA: TGTGCCAGCAGCAACGACAGGGGGCATCGATCCTACGAGCAGTACTTC. Residues: CASSNDRGHRSYEQYF. Filled out from reference TRBV28 and TRBJ2-7, the complete variable domain reads DVKVTQSSRYLVKRTGEKVFLECVQDMDHENMFWYRQDPGLGLRLIYFSYDVKMKEKGDIPEGYSVSREKKERFSLILESASTNQTSMYLCASSNDRGHRSYEQYFGPGTRLTVT.

This clonotype has ten or more counts. The rearrangement uses TRBV7-9 and TRBJ2-1; TRBD2 aligns across 9 bases. V was clipped by 5 bases and J by 7 bases; unmatched bases: 12. CDR3 length: 16 amino acids. The germline V gene encodes CDR1 SEHNR and CDR2 FQNEAQ (reference sequence). This CDR3 reads CASSSPTGGRDNEQFF. The CDR3, as DNA: TGTGCCAGCAGCAGCCCTACGGGCGGGAGGGATAATGAGCAGTTCTTC.

This clonotype has ten or more counts. V gene TRBV28 combines with J gene TRBJ1-1; no clear D. The V end was cut by 7 bases, the J end by 1 base, with 4 bases between. The CDR3 loop spans 11 amino acids. Germline CDR1 is MDHEN and CDR2 is SYDVKM. The CDR3: CASTENTEAFF. Here the CDR3 DNA reads TGTGCCAGCACTGAGAACACTGAAGCTTTCTTT.

This clonotype has a count of ten or more. This chain connects TRBV5-1 to TRBJ1-1; a possible D gene is TRBD1 (6 bases). The CDR3 contains 15 residues. The germline gives CDR1 SGHRS, CDR2 YFSETQ. The ends were cut back, 1 base at V and 1 base at J, with 11 bases in the middle. In DNA, the CDR3 is TGCGCCAGCAGCTTGAATGCAGGGGCGAACACTGAAGCTTTCTTT. Translating gives CASSLNAGANTEAFF.

This clonotype was recorded at least ten times. The rearrangement uses TRBV6-9 and TRBJ2-7; 10 bases map to TRBD2. CDR1 is MNHGY, CDR2 SVAAGI, per germline. This CDR3 comprises 15 residues. V lost 4 bases to trimming and J lost 2 bases; unmatched junction nucleotides: 5. CDR3 nucleotide sequence: TGTGCCAGCAGTTTCTCAGCGGGAGGGACCTACGAGCAGTACTTC. It is translated as CASSFSAGGTYEQYF.

This clonotype was seen ten or more times. The chain carries TRBV28 and TRBJ2-5; D is perhaps TRBD2 (6 bases). V was cut by 2 bases and J by 2 bases, with 18 bases left in between. The CDR3 length is 17 residues. Germline V gene data show CDR1 as MDHEN and CDR2 as SYDVKM. CDR3 loop: CASSLGGGIFGQETQYF. In DNA form, the CDR3 reads TGTGCCAGCAGTTTAGGTGGGGGGATTTTTGGGCAAGAGACCCAGTACTTC.

V and J are TRBV7-8 and TRBJ2-6; no reliable D call. This CDR3 comprises 12 residues. The germline V and J ends were trimmed by 8 bases and 4 bases, with 6 bases remaining between them. In germline, CDR1 is SGHVS, CDR2 FQNEAQ. As DNA, the CDR3 is TGTGCCAGCGTAGGCGGGGCCAACGTCCTGACTTTC. Amino acid sequence: CASVGGANVLTF.

This clonotype was seen at least ten times. The genes are TRBV5-5 and TRBJ2-1, with a tentative D call TRBD1 (6 bases). CDR1 is SGHKS, CDR2 YYEKEE, per germline (reference sequence). This CDR3 is 15 amino acids long. Trimming removed 4 bases at V and 7 bases at J, with 18 bases between. The CDR3 sequence is CASSPRGTGGNEQFF. The CDR3 DNA reads as TGTGCCAGCAGCCCGAGGGGGACCGGTGGGAATGAGCAGTTCTTC.